A selection of T cell receptor beta chains follows, all from one sample in a study of T-cell reconstitution after alpha-beta-depleted transplantation in children. MiXCR was run by TCRdb on the PCR reads, yielding one entry per CDR3 protein. The sample yields under 300,000 distinct CDR3 sequences, 9.7% seen once. Sequenced here: PBMCs from the stem cell graft donor, sampled from the stem cell graft. Receptors originate from a human donor who donated a stem cell graft to a child with SCID. Each CDR3 is given with its conserved first and last residue. D genes are given only for firm matches. Clone size is given for some rows only: seen once, a few or many times, or a class if the clone is expanded.

V: TRBV12-3/TRBV12-4; size: many; D: .; J: TRBJ2-3; CDR3: CASSLRHTDTQYF; DNA: TGTGCCAGCAGTTTAAGACACACAGATACGCAGTATTTT
V: TRBV5-1; size: many; D: .; J: TRBJ2-7; CDR3: CASSPNAAVSSYEQYF; DNA: TGCGCCAGCAGCCCAAACGCGGCAGTCAGCTCCTACGAGCAGTACTTC
V: TRBV5-1; size: many; D: TRBD1; J: TRBJ2-5; CDR3: CASSFMTGGGETQYF; DNA: TGCGCCAGCAGCTTCATGACAGGGGGCGGAGAGACCCAGTACTTC
V: TRBV29-1; size: .; D: TRBD1; J: TRBJ2-1; CDR3: CSVTDRGSYNEQFF; DNA: TGCAGCGTTACGGACAGGGGCTCCTACAATGAGCAGTTCTTC
V: TRBV5-1; size: many; D: .; J: TRBJ2-3; CDR3: CASRVADTQYF; DNA: TGCGCCAGCAGGGTTGCAGATACGCAGTATTTT
V: TRBV4-1; size: many; D: .; J: TRBJ1-2; CDR3: CASAKGESENYGYTF; DNA: TGCGCCAGCGCCAAGGGGGAGTCGGAGAACTATGGCTACACCTTC
V: TRBV20-1; size: many; D: .; J: TRBJ1-5; CDR3: CSGSEDYSNQPQHF; DNA: TGCAGTGGGAGCGAGGACTATAGCAATCAGCCCCAGCATTTT
V: TRBV11-2; size: few; D: .; J: TRBJ2-7; CDR3: CASSPAAGVYEQYF; DNA: TGTGCCAGCAGCCCCGCCGCCGGGGTCTACGAGCAGTACTTC
V: TRBV12-3/TRBV12-4; size: .; D: .; J: TRBJ1-3; CDR3: CASSPRKYPGNTIYF; DNA: TGTGCCAGCAGCCCAAGAAAGTATCCAGGAAACACCATATATTTT
V: TRBV19; size: many; D: TRBD1; J: TRBJ2-1; CDR3: CASRDRGGEGEQFF; DNA: TGTGCCAGTAGAGACAGGGGAGGTGAGGGTGAGCAGTTCTTC
V: TRBV7-9; size: many; D: TRBD2; J: TRBJ2-3; CDR3: CASSSWGLAVVDTQYF; DNA: TGTGCCAGCAGCTCATGGGGACTAGCGGTGGTTGATACGCAGTATTTT
V: TRBV5-1; size: many; D: .; J: TRBJ1-1; CDR3: CASSFRDGDTEAFF; DNA: TGCGCCAGCAGCTTCCGGGACGGAGACACTGAAGCTTTCTTT
V: TRBV5-4; size: few; D: .; J: TRBJ2-1; CDR3: CASSSAKWAGDNEQFF; DNA: TGTGCCAGCAGCTCGGCGAAGTGGGCAGGGGACAATGAGCAGTTCTTC
V: TRBV5-1; size: many; D: .; J: TRBJ2-3; CDR3: CASSLAVGLMAGDTQYF; DNA: TGCGCCAGCAGCTTGGCGGTGGGCCTCATGGCCGGAGATACGCAGTATTTT
V: TRBV6-2/TRBV6-3; size: many; D: .; J: TRBJ1-5; CDR3: CASSYRWNQPQHF; DNA: TGTGCCAGCAGTTATCGTTGGAACCAGCCCCAGCATTTT
V: TRBV5-1; size: many; D: .; J: TRBJ1-6; CDR3: CASSLSPGMDSPLHF; DNA: TGCGCCAGCAGCTTGTCCCCAGGGATGGATTCACCCCTCCACTTT
V: TRBV14; size: .; D: .; J: TRBJ1-2; CDR3: CASSSWWRLINYGYTF; DNA: TGTGCCAGCAGCTCTTGGTGGCGGTTGATTAACTATGGCTACACCTTC
V: TRBV5-1; size: many; D: .; J: TRBJ2-7; CDR3: CASSPWDGLTYEQYF; DNA: TGCGCCAGCAGCCCCTGGGACGGATTGACCTACGAGCAGTACTTC
V: TRBV10-3; size: many; D: .; J: TRBJ2-3; CDR3: CAISESPGKGTDTQYF; DNA: TGTGCCATCAGTGAGTCGCCGGGAAAGGGCACAGATACGCAGTATTTT
V: TRBV15; size: many; D: TRBD1; J: TRBJ2-1; CDR3: CATSRNPGTVNEQFF; DNA: TGTGCCACCAGCAGAAATCCCGGGACAGTCAATGAGCAGTTCTTC
V: TRBV6-5; size: many; D: TRBD1; J: TRBJ1-2; CDR3: CASRRTGYGYTF; DNA: TGTGCCAGCAGGCGGACAGGCTATGGCTACACCTTC
V: TRBV3-1; size: few; D: TRBD1; J: TRBJ1-6; CDR3: CASSQDRRDRGPFNSPLHF; DNA: TGTGCCAGCAGCCAAGATCGGCGGGACAGGGGTCCTTTCAATTCACCCCTCCACTTT
V: TRBV7-2; size: .; D: TRBD2; J: TRBJ2-5; CDR3: CASSRGTSGEWETQYF; DNA: TGTGCCAGCAGCCGTGGGACTAGCGGGGAGTGGGAGACCCAGTACTTC
V: TRBV6-1; size: many; D: .; J: TRBJ1-2; CDR3: CASSAFRGYTF; DNA: TGTGCCAGCAGCGCTTTTAGGGGCTACACCTTC
V: TRBV20-1; size: many; D: .; J: TRBJ2-7; CDR3: CSARDRGAPSYEQYF; DNA: TGCAGTGCTAGAGATAGGGGGGCCCCCTCCTACGAGCAGTACTTC
V: TRBV6-1; size: few; D: .; J: TRBJ1-5; CDR3: CASSEGSRGNQPQHF; DNA: TGTGCCAGCAGTGAAGGAAGTCGGGGGAATCAGCCCCAGCATTTT
V: TRBV5-1; size: .; D: TRBD1; J: TRBJ2-1; CDR3: CASRQGAGRVSF; DNA: TGCGCCAGCCGACAGGGGGCGGGTCGGGTGTCCTTC
V: TRBV6-2/TRBV6-3; size: many; D: .; J: TRBJ2-3; CDR3: CASSESSGTDTQYF; DNA: TGTGCCAGCAGCGAATCTAGCGGCACAGATACGCAGTATTTT
V: TRBV5-1; size: many; D: .; J: TRBJ2-7; CDR3: CASSLTGNEQYF; DNA: TGCGCCAGCAGCTTGACAGGGAACGAGCAGTACTTC
V: TRBV5-1; size: many; D: TRBD1; J: TRBJ2-4; CDR3: CASSQQGGKNIQYF; DNA: TGCGCCAGCAGCCAACAGGGGGGCAAAAACATTCAGTACTTC
V: TRBV3-1; size: many; D: .; J: TRBJ2-7; CDR3: CASSRGEGPYEQYF; DNA: TGTGCCAGCAGCCGGGGAGAGGGGCCCTACGAGCAGTACTTC
V: TRBV3-1; size: many; D: .; J: TRBJ2-1; CDR3: CASSRGALYNEQFF; DNA: TGTGCCAGCAGCCGGGGGGCACTTTACAATGAGCAGTTCTTC
V: TRBV4-1; size: many; D: TRBD2; J: TRBJ2-1; CDR3: CASSQDFMASGGHQQFF; DNA: TGCGCCAGCAGCCAAGATTTTATGGCTAGCGGGGGCCACCAACAGTTCTTC
V: TRBV12-3/TRBV12-4; size: many; D: .; J: TRBJ1-5; CDR3: CASRRGDQPQHF; DNA: TGTGCCAGCAGGCGGGGGGATCAGCCCCAGCATTTT
V: TRBV28; size: many; D: .; J: TRBJ2-1; CDR3: CASSSGQGIRIEQFF; DNA: TGTGCCAGCAGTTCTGGCCAGGGGATAAGAATAGAGCAGTTCTTC
V: TRBV12-3/TRBV12-4; size: few; D: .; J: TRBJ1-5; CDR3: CASSLAGWPNQPQHF; DNA: TGTGCCAGCAGTTTAGCTGGGTGGCCCAATCAGCCCCAGCATTTT
V: TRBV12-3/TRBV12-4; size: .; D: .; J: TRBJ2-1; CDR3: CASSQQAFNEQFF; DNA: TGTGCCAGCAGCCAACAGGCTTTTAATGAGCAGTTCTTC
V: TRBV11-2; size: many; D: TRBD1; J: TRBJ2-7; CDR3: CASSFLGQGGYEQYF; DNA: TGTGCCAGCAGCTTCCTGGGACAGGGGGGTTACGAGCAGTACTTC
V: TRBV3-1; size: many; D: .; J: TRBJ2-7; CDR3: CASSVNRDYEQYF; DNA: TGTGCCAGCAGCGTTAACAGGGACTACGAGCAGTACTTC
V: TRBV5-1; size: many; D: .; J: TRBJ2-7; CDR3: CASSFGGSYEQYF; DNA: TGCGCCAGCAGCTTTGGGGGCTCATACGAGCAGTACTTC
V: TRBV5-1; size: many; D: TRBD1; J: TRBJ2-2; CDR3: CASSLQGPGELFF; DNA: TGCGCCAGCAGCTTACAGGGGCCCGGGGAGCTGTTTTTT
V: TRBV5-1; size: many; D: TRBD1; J: TRBJ2-1; CDR3: CASSLGTDSEQFF; DNA: TGCGCCAGCAGCCTAGGGACAGATTCTGAGCAGTTCTTC
V: TRBV11-1; size: many; D: TRBD1; J: TRBJ2-5; CDR3: CASSSAFQGASETQYF; DNA: TGTGCCAGCAGCTCCGCATTCCAGGGGGCTTCCGAGACCCAGTACTTC
V: TRBV20-1; size: .; D: TRBD1; J: TRBJ1-1; CDR3: CSAQGGDTEAFF; DNA: TGCAGTGCCCAGGGGGGAGACACTGAAGCTTTCTTT
V: TRBV12-3/TRBV12-4; size: .; D: .; J: TRBJ1-2; CDR3: CTICLFVYQEGRGYGYTF; DNA: TGTACCATCTGTTTATTTGTTTATCAGGAGGGACGGGGCTATGGCTACACCTTC
V: TRBV20-1; size: many; D: TRBD2; J: TRBJ2-3; CDR3: CSVSSTERGSTDTQYF; DNA: TGCAGTGTTTCCTCCACCGAGCGGGGGAGCACAGATACGCAGTATTTT
V: TRBV5-5; size: few; D: .; J: TRBJ1-4; CDR3: CASSSFRGLGEEKLFF; DNA: TGTGCCAGCAGCTCTTTCAGGGGTCTGGGGGAAGAAAAACTGTTTTTT